This record covers a single T cell receptor (beta chain). This CDR3 is 12 amino acids long. V shed 5 bases, J shed 8 bases, and the junction held 4 bases outside the gene matches. CDR1 is SEHNR, CDR2 FQNEAQ, per germline (reference sequence). This entry is derived from a study of OX40 agonist ivuxolimab in advanced cancers. The assay was immunoSEQ multiplex PCR, and TCRdb's table has in-frame clones only and misses some. The profile covers about 64,000 clones, with around four fifths appearing a single time and 2% to 3% taken by the ten largest. The gene calls are TRBV7-9 and TRBJ1-2, with 8 bases matching TRBD1. The origin of this receptor is an adult with an advanced solid tumor such as melanoma, head and neck, liver or kidney cancer. The sequences come from CD4+ or CD8+ T cells sorted from blood, collected in a trial of the OX40 agonist ivuxolimab. Here the CDR3 DNA reads TGTGCCAGCAGCCCGCAGGGGGCCGGCTACACCTTC. Amino acids: CASSPQGAGYTF.